This T cell receptor beta chain originates from a study of blood T cell repertoires in COVID-19. Study-wide background: T cells, B-cell-depleted T cells, or PBMCs supplied cDNA or gDNA.

As processed by the authors: Quantification of nucleated cells was approximated via reference gene primer amplification. Libraries were prepared by immunoSEQ multiplex PCR; TCRdb keeps only in-frame clonotypes and omits some of them. V and J calls and clone size are those listed in that table; D and trimming were worked out from the DNA. The sample consists of 150,000 to 200,000 clones, approximately 79% of them appearing once. This CDR3 is 13 amino acids long. Germline loops: CDR1 GTSNPN, CDR2 SVGIG (reference sequence). V shed 1 base and J 5 bases; nucleotides not matched to a gene: 4. The clonotype originates from a middle-aged woman with COVID-19, enrolled during active disease. The V call is TRBV30, the J call TRBJ1-1; 7 bases are a match to TRBD1. The sequencing input was peripheral blood. The chain's CDR3 is CAWSEQGVTEAFF. The CDR3 DNA follows: TGTGCCTGGAGTGAGCAGGGGGTTACTGAAGCTTTCTTT.